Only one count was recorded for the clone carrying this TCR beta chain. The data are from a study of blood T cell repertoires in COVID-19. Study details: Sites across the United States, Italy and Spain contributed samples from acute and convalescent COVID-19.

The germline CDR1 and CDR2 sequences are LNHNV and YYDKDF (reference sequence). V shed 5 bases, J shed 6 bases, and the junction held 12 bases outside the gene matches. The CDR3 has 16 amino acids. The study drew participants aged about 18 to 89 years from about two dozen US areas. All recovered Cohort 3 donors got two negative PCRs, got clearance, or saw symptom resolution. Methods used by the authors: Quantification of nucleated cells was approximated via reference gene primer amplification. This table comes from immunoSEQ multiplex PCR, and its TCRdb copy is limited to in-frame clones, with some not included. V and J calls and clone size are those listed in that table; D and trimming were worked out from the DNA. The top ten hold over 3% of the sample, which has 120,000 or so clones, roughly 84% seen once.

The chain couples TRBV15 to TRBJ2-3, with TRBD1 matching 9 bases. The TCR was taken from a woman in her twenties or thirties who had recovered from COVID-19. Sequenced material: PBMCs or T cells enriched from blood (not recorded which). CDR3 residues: CATSGFRTGDTDTQYF. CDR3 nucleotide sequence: TGTGCCACCAGCGGTTTCCGGACAGGGGATACGGATACGCAGTATTTT.